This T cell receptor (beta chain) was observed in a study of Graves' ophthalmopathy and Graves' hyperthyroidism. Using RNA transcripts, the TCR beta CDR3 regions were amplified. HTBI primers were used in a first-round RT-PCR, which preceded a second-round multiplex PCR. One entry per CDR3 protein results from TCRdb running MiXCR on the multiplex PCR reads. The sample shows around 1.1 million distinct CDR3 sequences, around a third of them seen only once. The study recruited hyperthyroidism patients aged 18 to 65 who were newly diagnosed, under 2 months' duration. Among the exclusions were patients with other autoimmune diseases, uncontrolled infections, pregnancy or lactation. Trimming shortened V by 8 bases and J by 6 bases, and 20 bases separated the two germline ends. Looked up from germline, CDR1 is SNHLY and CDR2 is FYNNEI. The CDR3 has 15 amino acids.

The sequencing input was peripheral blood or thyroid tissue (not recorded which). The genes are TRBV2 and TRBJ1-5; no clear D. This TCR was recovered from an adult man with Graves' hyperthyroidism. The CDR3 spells CASRTRRALTQPQHF. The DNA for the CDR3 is TGTGCCAGCCGGACGCGGCGGGCCCTCACTCAGCCCCAGCATTTT.